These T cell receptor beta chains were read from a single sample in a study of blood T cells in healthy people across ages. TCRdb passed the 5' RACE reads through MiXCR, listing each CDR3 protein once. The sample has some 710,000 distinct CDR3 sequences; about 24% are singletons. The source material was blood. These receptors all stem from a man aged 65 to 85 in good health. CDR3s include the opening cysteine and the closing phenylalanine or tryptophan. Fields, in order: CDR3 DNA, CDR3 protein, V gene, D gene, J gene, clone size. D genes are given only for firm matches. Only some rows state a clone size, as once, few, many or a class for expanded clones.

DNA: TGTGCCAGCAGTTTGCGGCAGGGTCATATTTATCAGCCCCAGCATTTT; CDR3: CASSLRQGHIYQPQHF; V: TRBV12-3/TRBV12-4; D: NA; J: TRBJ1-5; size: NA
DNA: TGCGCCAGCAGAACAGGCTATGACCAAAACATTCAGTACTTC; CDR3: CASRTGYDQNIQYF; V: TRBV5-1; D: NA; J: TRBJ2-4; size: NA
DNA: TGTGCCAGCACCCGGGGACGACCCTTGACCCAGTACTTC; CDR3: CASTRGRPLTQYF; V: TRBV6-2/TRBV6-3; D: NA; J: TRBJ2-5; size: few
DNA: TGTGCCAGCAGCCCCCCGAATGGGGGAACTGGCTCACCCCTCCACTTT; CDR3: CASSPPNGGTGSPLHF; V: TRBV28; D: NA; J: TRBJ1-6; size: few
DNA: TGCAGTGCTCGCTATCGGGCAGGACTGACTGAAGCTTTCTTT; CDR3: CSARYRAGLTEAFF; V: TRBV20-1; D: NA; J: TRBJ1-1; size: few
DNA: TGCGCCAGCAGAGGGCAGGGAACCAACAATGAGCAGTTCTTC; CDR3: CASRGQGTNNEQFF; V: TRBV5-1; D: NA; J: TRBJ2-1; size: few
DNA: TGTGCCAGCACCCCGACAGTAACTAACTATGGCTACACCTTC; CDR3: CASTPTVTNYGYTF; V: TRBV12-3/TRBV12-4; D: NA; J: TRBJ1-2; size: NA
DNA: TGTGCCAGCAAGGGGGGGAATGAAAAACTGTTTTTT; CDR3: CASKGGNEKLFF; V: TRBV14; D: NA; J: TRBJ1-4; size: few
DNA: TGTGCCAGCAGCTTGGTGGGCAGGGGTACAGATACGCAGTATTTT; CDR3: CASSLVGRGTDTQYF; V: TRBV5-5; D: NA; J: TRBJ2-3; size: few
DNA: TGTGCCGGCAGTTCATCTGGAGCAGATCAAGAGACCCAGTACTTC; CDR3: CAGSSSGADQETQYF; V: TRBV12-3/TRBV12-4; D: NA; J: TRBJ2-5; size: NA
DNA: TGCGCCAGCAGCTCGTCCGGGACAGGGAACTATGGCTACACCTTC; CDR3: CASSSSGTGNYGYTF; V: TRBV5-1; D: TRBD1; J: TRBJ1-2; size: NA
DNA: TGTGCCAGCAGCTTAGTCCCTAGCGGGATGATCTCCGGGGCCAACGTCCTGACTTTC; CDR3: CASSLVPSGMISGANVLTF; V: TRBV7-8; D: TRBD2; J: TRBJ2-6; size: NA
DNA: TGTGCCATCAACGAACAGGGGGTTGGGGCGGAGACCCAGTACTTC; CDR3: CAINEQGVGAETQYF; V: TRBV10-3; D: TRBD1; J: TRBJ2-5; size: NA
DNA: TGCGCCAGCAGCAGAACCGGGATAAAAGTGGAGACCCAGTACTTC; CDR3: CASSRTGIKVETQYF; V: TRBV4-1; D: NA; J: TRBJ2-5; size: NA
DNA: TGTGCCGGCAGCCCCCCATCCGGTCTAGCAGGAGACGACTCCTACAATGAGCAGTTCTTC; CDR3: CAGSPPSGLAGDDSYNEQFF; V: TRBV3-1; D: NA; J: TRBJ2-1; size: few
DNA: TGCAGTGCTATCCCGGGGAGGGACTACAATGAGCAGTTCTTC; CDR3: CSAIPGRDYNEQFF; V: TRBV20-1; D: TRBD2; J: TRBJ2-1; size: NA
DNA: TGTGCCAGCAGCTTCCAGCTAAAAAATTATGGCTACACCTTC; CDR3: CASSFQLKNYGYTF; V: TRBV6-1; D: NA; J: TRBJ1-2; size: NA
DNA: TGTGCCAGCAAGCCCCAGGGAAGAGGTGGAGACACCATATATTTT; CDR3: CASKPQGRGGDTIYF; V: TRBV27; D: NA; J: TRBJ1-3; size: once
DNA: TGCGCCAGCAGCTGGGGGGACAGCCTCAGCTCTGGAAACACCATATATTTT; CDR3: CASSWGDSLSSGNTIYF; V: TRBV5-1; D: TRBD1; J: TRBJ1-3; size: few
DNA: TGTGCCAGCAGCCAACAGGGTATTCAGTACTTC; CDR3: CASSQQGIQYF; V: TRBV14; D: NA; J: TRBJ2-4; size: NA
DNA: TGCGCCAGCAGCCAAGTAAACATCCTCTCCTACAGTGAGCAGTTCTTC; CDR3: CASSQVNILSYSEQFF; V: TRBV4-1; D: NA; J: TRBJ2-1; size: NA
DNA: TGTGCCAGCAAACCCGGGACGGAAGAAATTCAGCCCCAGCATTTT; CDR3: CASKPGTEEIQPQHF; V: TRBV21-1; D: NA; J: TRBJ1-5; size: NA
DNA: TGTGCCAGCAGCCAAAGGGACAGGGGGCCTGAGCAGTTCTTC; CDR3: CASSQRDRGPEQFF; V: TRBV4-2; D: TRBD1; J: TRBJ2-1; size: NA
DNA: TGCAGCGTTGAAGGGAGAAGTTACGAGCAGTACTTC; CDR3: CSVEGRSYEQYF; V: TRBV29-1; D: NA; J: TRBJ2-7; size: many
DNA: TGTGCCAGCAGTGAAATTAGCCTTACAGATACGCAGTATTTT; CDR3: CASSEISLTDTQYF; V: TRBV6-1; D: NA; J: TRBJ2-3; size: NA
DNA: TGTGCCATCAGTGAGTCCGGGGGACCGACTAACTATGGCTACACCTTC; CDR3: CAISESGGPTNYGYTF; V: TRBV10-3; D: NA; J: TRBJ1-2; size: NA
DNA: TGTGCCATCAGTGAGTCGGGGACAGGGGGCCTGGATGGCTACACCTTC; CDR3: CAISESGTGGLDGYTF; V: TRBV10-3; D: TRBD1; J: TRBJ1-2; size: NA
DNA: TGCAGTGCTAGAGATACGCAGCAGACCTATAATTCACCCCTCCACTTT; CDR3: CSARDTQQTYNSPLHF; V: TRBV20-1; D: NA; J: TRBJ1-6; size: NA
DNA: TGTGCCTGGAGTGTATCGACTGAAGCTTTCTTT; CDR3: CAWSVSTEAFF; V: TRBV30; D: NA; J: TRBJ1-1; size: NA
DNA: TGCGCCAGCAGCTCGCAGAGGACTAGCGGGAGGAGCGCCGGGGAGCTGTTTTTT; CDR3: CASSSQRTSGRSAGELFF; V: TRBV5-1; D: TRBD2; J: TRBJ2-2; size: NA
DNA: TGTGCCAGTAGTATAATTTGGGACAGGAACTATGGCTACACCTTC; CDR3: CASSIIWDRNYGYTF; V: TRBV19; D: TRBD1; J: TRBJ1-2; size: NA
DNA: TGTGCCAGCAGTTTCAATCCGCCCAATGAGCAGTTCTTC; CDR3: CASSFNPPNEQFF; V: TRBV12-3/TRBV12-4; D: NA; J: TRBJ2-1; size: few
DNA: TGTGCCACCTTAGCGGGAGGGCGATTCGAGCAGTACTTC; CDR3: CATLAGGRFEQYF; V: TRBV28; D: TRBD2; J: TRBJ2-7; size: NA
DNA: TGCAGTGCTAAACTAGCGTATGAGCAGTTCTTC; CDR3: CSAKLAYEQFF; V: TRBV20-1; D: TRBD2; J: TRBJ2-1; size: NA
DNA: TGTGCCAGCAGTTACTCGTCGTACGAGCAGTTCTTC; CDR3: CASSYSSYEQFF; V: TRBV6-2/TRBV6-3; D: NA; J: TRBJ2-1; size: once
DNA: TGTGCCACCAGTGAGATTGACTCGGGGGAGCAGTACTTC; CDR3: CATSEIDSGEQYF; V: TRBV24-1; D: NA; J: TRBJ2-7; size: NA
DNA: TGTGCCAGCAGTTTTCAGGACACCAATCAGCCCCAGCATTTT; CDR3: CASSFQDTNQPQHF; V: TRBV12-3/TRBV12-4; D: NA; J: TRBJ1-5; size: few
DNA: TGTGCCAGCAGTGAGTTGTTTGCGGGCAACTACGAGCAGTACTTC; CDR3: CASSELFAGNYEQYF; V: TRBV25-1; D: NA; J: TRBJ2-7; size: NA
DNA: TGTGCCAGCAGTTTAGTTCGGGGGTCCTATGGCTACACCTTC; CDR3: CASSLVRGSYGYTF; V: TRBV12-3/TRBV12-4; D: NA; J: TRBJ1-2; size: few
DNA: TGCAGTGCTAGACTTCCCGCGGGAAGCGGGGCATACAATGAGCAGTTCTTC; CDR3: CSARLPAGSGAYNEQFF; V: TRBV20-1; D: TRBD2; J: TRBJ2-1; size: few
DNA: TGCGCCAGCAGCTCCGAAGACAGGGGGAACTATGGCTACACCTTC; CDR3: CASSSEDRGNYGYTF; V: TRBV5-1; D: TRBD1; J: TRBJ1-2; size: many
DNA: TGTGCCAGCAGCGACAACGTGGGTCCGTACGAGCAGTACTTC; CDR3: CASSDNVGPYEQYF; V: TRBV7-2; D: NA; J: TRBJ2-7; size: many
DNA: TGTGCCAGCAGCCCCCAACCGACTAGCGGGGGACACACCGGGGAGCTGTTTTTT; CDR3: CASSPQPTSGGHTGELFF; V: TRBV3-1; D: TRBD2; J: TRBJ2-2; size: NA
DNA: TGTGCCACCAGTGATTCGGCAACCCCGCAGTTCTTC; CDR3: CATSDSATPQFF; V: TRBV24-1; D: NA; J: TRBJ2-1; size: few
DNA: TGTGCCAGCACCCCCCCTACAGGGGGCGGAACTGAAGCTTTCTTT; CDR3: CASTPPTGGGTEAFF; V: TRBV5-6; D: TRBD1; J: TRBJ1-1; size: few
DNA: TGCGCCAGCAGCTTGGGACTAGTCAGAACGGGGACTGAAGCTTTCTTT; CDR3: CASSLGLVRTGTEAFF; V: TRBV5-1; D: NA; J: TRBJ1-1; size: NA
DNA: TGCAGTGCTAGTAGGGACAGGGCCCCTCACGTCCTGACTTTC; CDR3: CSASRDRAPHVLTF; V: TRBV20-1; D: TRBD1; J: TRBJ2-6; size: many
DNA: TGTGCCAGCAGTGACCAACAGCGGGAAGCTTTCTTT; CDR3: CASSDQQREAFF; V: TRBV2; D: NA; J: TRBJ1-1; size: few
DNA: TGCAGCGTTGAACCTCAGGATTCTAACTATGGCTACACCTTC; CDR3: CSVEPQDSNYGYTF; V: TRBV29-1; D: NA; J: TRBJ1-2; size: few
DNA: TGCAGTGCGCCTCTACAAGAGACCCAGTACTTC; CDR3: CSAPLQETQYF; V: TRBV20-1; D: NA; J: TRBJ2-5; size: NA
DNA: TGCAGCGTTGTCGATAAGGGGACAGGGGAGGGGAATACGCAGTATTTT; CDR3: CSVVDKGTGEGNTQYF; V: TRBV29-1; D: TRBD1; J: TRBJ2-3; size: few
DNA: TGTGCCAGCAGCTTAAGGGCCTCGATGGTGGGCAAAAACATTCAGTACTTC; CDR3: CASSLRASMVGKNIQYF; V: TRBV7-2; D: NA; J: TRBJ2-4; size: few
DNA: TGCGCCAGCAGCTTGCTCCCTAGCGGGGGGGCCGGAGACAATGAGCAGTTCTTC; CDR3: CASSLLPSGGAGDNEQFF; V: TRBV5-1; D: TRBD2; J: TRBJ2-1; size: NA
DNA: TGTGCCAGCAGTTGGACTAGCGGGCACACAGATACGCAGTATTTT; CDR3: CASSWTSGHTDTQYF; V: TRBV6-6; D: TRBD2; J: TRBJ2-3; size: once
DNA: TGTGCCAGCGGACGGGGGTATGGCTACACCTTC; CDR3: CASGRGYGYTF; V: TRBV12-3/TRBV12-4; D: NA; J: TRBJ1-2; size: few